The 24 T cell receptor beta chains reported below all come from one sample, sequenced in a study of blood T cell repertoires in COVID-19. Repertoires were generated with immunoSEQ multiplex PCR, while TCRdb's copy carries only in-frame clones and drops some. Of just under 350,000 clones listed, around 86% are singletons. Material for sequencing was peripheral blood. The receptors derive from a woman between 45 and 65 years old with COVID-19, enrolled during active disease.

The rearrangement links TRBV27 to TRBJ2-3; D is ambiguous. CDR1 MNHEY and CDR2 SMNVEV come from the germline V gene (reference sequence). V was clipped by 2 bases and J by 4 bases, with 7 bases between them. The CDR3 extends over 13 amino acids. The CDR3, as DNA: TGTGCCAGCAGTTTAGCGGTCCCAGATACGCAGTATTTT. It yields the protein CASSLAVPDTQYF.

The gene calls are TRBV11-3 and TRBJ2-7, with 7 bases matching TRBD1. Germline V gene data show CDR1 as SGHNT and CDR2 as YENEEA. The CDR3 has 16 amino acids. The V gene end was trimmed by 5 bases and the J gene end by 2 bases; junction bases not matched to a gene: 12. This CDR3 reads CASSARGQQNPYEQYF. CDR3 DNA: TGTGCCAGCAGCGCAAGGGGACAGCAGAACCCCTACGAGCAGTACTTC.

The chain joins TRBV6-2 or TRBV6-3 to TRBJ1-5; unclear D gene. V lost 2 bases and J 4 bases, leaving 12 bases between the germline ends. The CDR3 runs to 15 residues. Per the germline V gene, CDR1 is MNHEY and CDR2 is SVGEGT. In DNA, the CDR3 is TGTGCCAGCAGTTACAACTGGGGAGGGAATCAGCCCCAGCATTTT. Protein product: CASSYNWGGNQPQHF.

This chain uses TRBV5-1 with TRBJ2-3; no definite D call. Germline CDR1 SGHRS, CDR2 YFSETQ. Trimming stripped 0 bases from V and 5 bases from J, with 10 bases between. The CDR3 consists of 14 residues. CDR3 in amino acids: CASSLVARGDTQYF. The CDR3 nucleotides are TGCGCCAGCAGCTTGGTAGCCAGAGGAGATACGCAGTATTTT.

The CDR3 sequence: CASSSSGGTEAFF. CDR3 DNA: TGTGCCAGCAGCTCATCAGGGGGCACTGAAGCTTTCTTT. The chain is built from TRBV7-9 and TRBJ1-1; TRBD1 aligns across 7 bases. V was pared by 4 bases and J by 4 bases, with 3 bases of the junction left unmatched. Germline V CDR1 and CDR2: SEHNR, FQNEAQ (reference sequence). The CDR3 spans 13 residues.

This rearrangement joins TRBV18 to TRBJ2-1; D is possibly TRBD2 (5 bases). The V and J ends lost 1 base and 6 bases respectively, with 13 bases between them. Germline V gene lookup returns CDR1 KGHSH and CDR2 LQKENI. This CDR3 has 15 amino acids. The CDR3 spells CASSPLRGSSNEQFF. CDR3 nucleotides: TGTGCCAGCTCACCACTCCGGGGTTCCAGCAATGAGCAGTTCTTC.

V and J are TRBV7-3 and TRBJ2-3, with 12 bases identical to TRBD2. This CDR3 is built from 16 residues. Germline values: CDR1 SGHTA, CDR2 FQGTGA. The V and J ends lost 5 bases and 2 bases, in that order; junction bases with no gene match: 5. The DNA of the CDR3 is TGTGCCAGCAGCCCTCTAGCGGGAGGGCCCACAGATACGCAGTATTTT. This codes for CASSPLAGGPTDTQYF.

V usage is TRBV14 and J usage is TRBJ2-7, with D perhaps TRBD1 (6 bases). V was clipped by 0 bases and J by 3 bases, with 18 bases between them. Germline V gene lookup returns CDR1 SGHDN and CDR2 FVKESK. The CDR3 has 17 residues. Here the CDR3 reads CASSQEGPGDLFYEQYF. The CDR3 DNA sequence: TGTGCCAGCAGCCAAGAGGGCCCAGGGGACCTTTTCTACGAGCAGTACTTC.

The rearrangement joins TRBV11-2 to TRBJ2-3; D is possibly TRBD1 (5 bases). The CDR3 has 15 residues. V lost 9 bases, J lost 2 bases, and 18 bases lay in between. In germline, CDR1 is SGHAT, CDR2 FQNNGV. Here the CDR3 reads CASIQQGRFTDTQYF. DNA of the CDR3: TGTGCCAGTATCCAGCAGGGCAGATTCACAGATACGCAGTATTTT.

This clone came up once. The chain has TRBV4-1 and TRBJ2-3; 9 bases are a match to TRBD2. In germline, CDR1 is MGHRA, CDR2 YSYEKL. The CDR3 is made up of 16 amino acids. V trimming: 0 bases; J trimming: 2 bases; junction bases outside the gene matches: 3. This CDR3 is CASSQEIAGVTDTQYF. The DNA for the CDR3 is TGCGCCAGCAGCCAAGAAATAGCGGGAGTCACAGATACGCAGTATTTT.

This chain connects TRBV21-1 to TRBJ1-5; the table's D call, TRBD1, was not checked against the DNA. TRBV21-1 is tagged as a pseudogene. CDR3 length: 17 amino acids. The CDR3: CASSKVNAGGTNQPQHF. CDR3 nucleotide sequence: TGTGCCAGCAGCAAAGTTAATGCAGGGGGGACCAATCAGCCCCAGCATTTT.

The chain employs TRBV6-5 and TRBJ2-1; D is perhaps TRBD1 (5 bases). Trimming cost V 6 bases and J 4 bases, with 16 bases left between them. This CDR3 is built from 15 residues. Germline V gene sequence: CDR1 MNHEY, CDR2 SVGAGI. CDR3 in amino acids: CASRTQATTYNEQFF. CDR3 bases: TGTGCCAGCAGGACACAGGCGACCACGTACAATGAGCAGTTCTTC.

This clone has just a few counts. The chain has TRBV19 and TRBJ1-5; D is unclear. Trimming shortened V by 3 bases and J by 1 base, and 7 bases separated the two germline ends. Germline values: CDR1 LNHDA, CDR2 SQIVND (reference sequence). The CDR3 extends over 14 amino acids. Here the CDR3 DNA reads TGTGCCAGTAGTATCTGGCAGAGCAATCAGCCCCAGCATTTT. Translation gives CASSIWQSNQPQHF. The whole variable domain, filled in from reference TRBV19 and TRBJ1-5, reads DGGITQSPKYLFRKEGQNVTLSCEQNLNHDAMYWYRQDPGQGLRLIYYSQIVNDFQKGDIAEGYSVSREKKESFPLTVTSAQKNPTAFYLCASSIWQSNQPQHFGDGTRLSIL.

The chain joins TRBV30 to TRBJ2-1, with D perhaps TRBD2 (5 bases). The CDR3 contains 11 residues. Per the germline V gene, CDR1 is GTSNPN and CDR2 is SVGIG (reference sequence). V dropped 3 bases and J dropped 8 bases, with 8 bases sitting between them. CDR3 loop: CAWSPGDEQFF. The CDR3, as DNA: TGTGCCTGGAGCCCCGGGGATGAGCAGTTCTTC.

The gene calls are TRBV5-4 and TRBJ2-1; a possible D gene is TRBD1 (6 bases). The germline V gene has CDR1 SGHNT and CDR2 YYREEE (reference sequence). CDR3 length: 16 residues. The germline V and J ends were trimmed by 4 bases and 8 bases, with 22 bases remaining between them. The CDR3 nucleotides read TGTGCCAGCAGCCTACGCAGTACAGGGTCGGCCGATGAGCAGTTCTTC. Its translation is CASSLRSTGSADEQFF.

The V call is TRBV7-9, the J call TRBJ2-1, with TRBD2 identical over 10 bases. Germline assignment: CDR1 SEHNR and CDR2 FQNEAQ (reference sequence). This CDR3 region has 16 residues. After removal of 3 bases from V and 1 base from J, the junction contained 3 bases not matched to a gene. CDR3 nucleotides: TGTGCCAGCAGCTTCAGCGGGAGGGTTTCCTACAATGAGCAGTTCTTC. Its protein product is CASSFSGRVSYNEQFF.

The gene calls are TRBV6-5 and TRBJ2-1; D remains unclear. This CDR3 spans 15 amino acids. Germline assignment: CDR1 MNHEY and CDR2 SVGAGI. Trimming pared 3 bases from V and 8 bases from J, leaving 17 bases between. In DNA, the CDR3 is TGTGCCAGCAGTTATTCCGGTTACGGAGAGGATGAGCAGTTCTTC. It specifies CASSYSGYGEDEQFF.

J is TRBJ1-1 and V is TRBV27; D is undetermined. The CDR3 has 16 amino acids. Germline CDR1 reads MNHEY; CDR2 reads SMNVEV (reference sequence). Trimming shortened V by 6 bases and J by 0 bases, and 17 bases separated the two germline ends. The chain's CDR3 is CASRAAGSILNTEAFF. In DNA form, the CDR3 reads TGTGCCAGCAGGGCCGCCGGGAGCATATTGAACACTGAAGCTTTCTTT.

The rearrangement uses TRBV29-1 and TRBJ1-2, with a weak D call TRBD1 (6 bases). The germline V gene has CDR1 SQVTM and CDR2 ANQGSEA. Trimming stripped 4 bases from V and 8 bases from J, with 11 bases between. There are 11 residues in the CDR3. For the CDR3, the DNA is TGCAGCGTTGGATGGGGGCTGGGCTACACCTTC. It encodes CSVGWGLGYTF.

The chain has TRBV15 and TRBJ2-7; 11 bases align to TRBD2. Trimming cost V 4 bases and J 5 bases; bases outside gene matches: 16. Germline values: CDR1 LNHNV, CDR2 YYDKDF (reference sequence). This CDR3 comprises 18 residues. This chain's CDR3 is CATSTQGLAATPADEQYF. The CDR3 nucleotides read TGTGCCACCAGCACCCAGGGACTAGCGGCCACACCAGCTGACGAGCAGTACTTC.

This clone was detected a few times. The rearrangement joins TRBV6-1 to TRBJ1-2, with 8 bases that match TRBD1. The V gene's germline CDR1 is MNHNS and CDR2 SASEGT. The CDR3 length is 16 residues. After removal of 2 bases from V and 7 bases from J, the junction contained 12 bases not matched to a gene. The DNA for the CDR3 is TGTGCCAGCAGTGAAATAAACAGTGGACAGGGTGGTGGCTACACCTTC. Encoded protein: CASSEINSGQGGGYTF.

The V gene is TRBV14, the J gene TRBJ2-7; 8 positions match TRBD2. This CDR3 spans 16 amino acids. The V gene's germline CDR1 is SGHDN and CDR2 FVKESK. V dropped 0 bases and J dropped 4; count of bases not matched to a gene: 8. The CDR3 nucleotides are TGTGCCAGCAGCCAAGATCTGCGGGGGGCGGAGTACGAGCAGTACTTC. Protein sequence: CASSQDLRGAEYEQYF.

The CDR3 spells CASSRSLGQGWGNQPQHF. The DNA for the CDR3 is TGTGCCAGCAGCCGATCCCTGGGACAGGGATGGGGCAATCAGCCCCAGCATTTT. The J gene is TRBJ1-5, the V gene TRBV7-9; TRBD1 matches at 9 bases. This CDR3 spans 18 amino acids. Germline V gene data show CDR1 as SEHNR and CDR2 as FQNEAQ (reference sequence). Trimming cost V 5 bases and J 2 bases; bases outside gene matches: 13.

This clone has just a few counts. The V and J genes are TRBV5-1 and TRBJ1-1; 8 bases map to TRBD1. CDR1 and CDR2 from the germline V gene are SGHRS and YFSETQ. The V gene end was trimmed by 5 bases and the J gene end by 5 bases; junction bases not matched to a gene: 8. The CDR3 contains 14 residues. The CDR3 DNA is TGCGCCAGCAGATACGGACAGGGCGGGACTGAAGCTTTCTTT. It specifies CASRYGQGGTEAFF.